What follows are 14 T cell receptor beta chains derived from one specimen sequenced in a study of T cell responses to AZD1222 COVID-19 vaccine. Sequencing used immunoSEQ multiplex PCR; TCRdb keeps in-frame clones, though not all of them. The sample includes 200,000 to 250,000 clones, around 94% seen only once; the top ten take approximately 1.5%. Material: peripheral blood, obtained 28 days after the second dose of the MenACWY control vaccine. These receptors came from an adult who received the MenACWY meningococcal vaccine as a control.

The rearrangement links TRBV27 to TRBJ2-3, with unresolved D. The CDR3 totals 14 residues. CDR1 MNHEY and CDR2 SMNVEV come from the germline V gene (reference sequence). V lost 6 bases and J lost 0, with 10 bases in between. CDR3 in DNA: TGTGCCAGCAGCCTCGTGGCTAGCACAGATACGCAGTATTTT. Translated, it gives CASSLVASTDTQYF.

The gene calls are TRBV28 and TRBJ1-1; D is unresolved. The V and J ends lost 3 bases and 5 bases respectively, with 10 bases between them. The germline gives CDR1 MDHEN, CDR2 SYDVKM. CDR3 size: 13 residues. The chain's CDR3 is CASSLFSETEAFF. In DNA, the CDR3 is TGTGCCAGCAGTTTGTTTTCGGAAACTGAAGCTTTCTTT.

This clone came up once. This chain links TRBV28 with TRBJ1-1, with D tentatively TRBD1 (6 bases). This CDR3 has 15 residues. Germline loops: CDR1 MDHEN, CDR2 SYDVKM. The V gene lost 1 base and the J gene lost 5 bases, with 14 bases spanning the gap. The CDR3 region is CASSLFSGGGTEAFF. The CDR3 bases are TGTGCCAGCAGTTTATTTTCTGGGGGCGGTACTGAAGCTTTCTTT.

This rearrangement joins TRBV6-5 to TRBJ2-5; possibly TRBD2 for D (5 bases). V was pared by 5 bases and J by 2 bases, with 12 bases between. The CDR3 has 14 amino acids. Germline-derived CDR1 and CDR2 are MNHEY and SVGAGI. The CDR3 DNA follows: TGTGCCAGCAGTCGTGACTATCTACAAGAGACCCAGTACTTC. Translating it yields CASSRDYLQETQYF.

The chain uses TRBV5-1 and TRBJ2-7; 8 bases line up with TRBD1. This CDR3 has 16 residues. The germline gives CDR1 SGHRS, CDR2 YFSETQ. The V segment lost 0 bases and the J segment 8 bases; nucleotides outside the gene matches: 13. The CDR3 coding sequence is TGCGCCAGCAGCTTGGGACAGGGGAGTTTTAGGCAGAAGCAGTACTTC. It encodes CASSLGQGSFRQKQYF.

This clone was picked up one time. This rearrangement joins TRBV5-1 to TRBJ1-4, with D tentatively TRBD1 (6 bases). The germline CDR1 and CDR2 sequences are SGHRS and YFSETQ. V was clipped by 0 bases and J by 0 bases, with 12 bases between them. The CDR3 is 17 amino acids. CDR3 residues: CASSLVGQSATNEKLFF. CDR3 coding DNA: TGCGCCAGCAGCTTGGTAGGACAGTCTGCAACTAATGAAAAACTGTTTTTT.

This clone was seen more than once but under ten times. CDR3 residues: CASSLAGFTAISGNTIYF. CDR3 nucleotides: TGCGCCAGCAGCTTGGCCGGTTTTACGGCGATCTCTGGAAACACCATATATTTT. V is TRBV5-1 and J is TRBJ1-3; D unresolved. CDR1 is SGHRS and CDR2 is YFSETQ in the germline V gene. The ends were cut back, 0 bases at V and 0 bases at J, with 16 bases in the middle. The CDR3 runs 18 residues. The full variable domain, rest sourced from reference TRBV5-1 and TRBJ1-3, is KAGVTQTPRYLIKTRGQQVTLSCSPISGHRSVSWYQQTPGQGLQFLFEYFSETQRNKGNFPGRFSGRQFSNSRSEMNVSTLELGDSALYLCASSLAGFTAISGNTIYFGEGSWLTVV.

DNA for the CDR3: TGTGCCAGCAGTTACTCGCTGGGGGAAACTAATGAAAAACTGTTTTTT. Encoded protein: CASSYSLGETNEKLFF. V usage is TRBV6-5 and J usage is TRBJ1-4; D perhaps matches TRBD1 (5 bases). The CDR3 extends over 16 amino acids. Germline lookup yields CDR1 MNHEY and CDR2 SVGAGI. Trimming left V 0 bases short and J 1 base short, with 9 bases between.

The chain employs TRBV19 and TRBJ1-2; no reliable D call. V lost 9 bases to trimming and J lost 4 bases, with 15 bases between them. CDR3 size: 13 residues. Germline assignment: CDR1 LNHDA and CDR2 SQIVND (reference sequence). In nucleotides, the CDR3 is TGTGCCAGCAATTGGGAGGGAACCTATGGCTACACCTTC. Translated, it gives CASNWEGTYGYTF.

V usage is TRBV19 and J usage is TRBJ2-2, with TRBD2 as a possible D gene (6 bases). V lost 7 bases to trimming and J lost 5 bases, with 17 bases between them. The germline V gene encodes CDR1 LNHDA and CDR2 SQIVND (reference sequence). The CDR3 is made up of 15 amino acids. The CDR3 region is CASIAPTSRTGELFF. The CDR3, as DNA: TGTGCCAGTATCGCCCCGACTAGTCGTACCGGGGAGCTGTTTTTT.

This clone was found once. V usage is TRBV2 and J usage is TRBJ2-1; 7 bases are shared with TRBD2. Germline trimming cut 1 base from V and 8 bases from J; bases unmatched to any gene: 2. CDR1 is SNHLY, CDR2 FYNNEI, per germline. The CDR3 runs to 13 residues. The CDR3 DNA reads TGTGCCAGCAGTGAAGGGGAGGGAGATGAGCAGTTCTTC. Translating it yields CASSEGEGDEQFF. The variable domain in full, with the rest retrieved from reference TRBV2 and TRBJ2-1, is EPEVTQTPSHQVTQMGQEVILRCVPISNHLYFYWYRQILGQKVEFLVSFYNNEISEKSEIFDDQFSVERPDGSNFTLKIRSTKLEDSAMYFCASSEGEGDEQFFGPGTRLTVL.

This clone was seen only once. The rearrangement joins TRBV5-1 to TRBJ2-5; 9 nucleotides align to TRBD2. Looked up from germline, CDR1 is SGHRS and CDR2 is YFSETQ. Trimming cost V 0 bases and J 0 bases; bases outside gene matches: 6. The CDR3 runs to 17 residues. CDR3 protein: CASSLGIAGVYQETQYF. The CDR3 DNA reads as TGCGCCAGCAGCTTGGGTATAGCGGGGGTGTACCAAGAGACCCAGTACTTC.

This clone was picked up one time. The CDR3, as DNA: TGTGCCAGCAGTTTATGGGGCGGACAGGGTTCACCCCTCCACTTT. Protein: CASSLWGGQGSPLHF. V is TRBV28 and J is TRBJ1-6; 8 nucleotides align to TRBD1. Germline-derived CDR1 and CDR2 are MDHEN and SYDVKM. CDR3 size: 15 residues. V was pared by 0 bases and J by 9 bases, with 4 bases of the junction left unmatched.

In its sample, this clone was seen once. CDR3 in DNA: TGTGCCAGCAGCTTGGCCTTACAGGGGAACACCGGGGAGCTGTTTTTT. Amino acid sequence: CASSLALQGNTGELFF. This chain links TRBV5-6 with TRBJ2-2; TRBD1 is a possible D gene (6 bases). The CDR3 has 16 amino acids. The V gene's germline CDR1 is SGHDT and CDR2 YYEEEE. The V end was cut by 0 bases, the J end by 1 base, with 10 bases between.